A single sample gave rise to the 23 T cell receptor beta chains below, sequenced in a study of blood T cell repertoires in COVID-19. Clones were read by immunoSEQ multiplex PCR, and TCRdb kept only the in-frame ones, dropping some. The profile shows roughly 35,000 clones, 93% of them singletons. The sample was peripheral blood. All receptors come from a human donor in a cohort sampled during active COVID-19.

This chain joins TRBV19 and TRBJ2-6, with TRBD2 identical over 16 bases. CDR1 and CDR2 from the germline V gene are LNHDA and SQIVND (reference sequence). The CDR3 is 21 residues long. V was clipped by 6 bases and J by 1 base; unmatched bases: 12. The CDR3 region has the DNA TGTGCCAGTAGCAAATCCGGGACTAGCGGGGGGGCAGCTTCTGGGGCCAACGTCCTGACTTTC. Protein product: CASSKSGTSGGAASGANVLTF.

Here the CDR3 reads CASSPGTGEAFF. CDR3 sequence (DNA): TGTGCCAGCAGCCCCGGGACAGGTGAAGCTTTCTTT. V usage is TRBV3-1 (or the pseudogene TRBV3-2) and J usage is TRBJ1-1; TRBD1 aligns across 8 bases. The CDR3 totals 12 residues. V shed 4 bases, J shed 7 bases, and the junction held 2 bases outside the gene matches. Germline CDR1 LGHDT, CDR2 YNNKEL (reference sequence).

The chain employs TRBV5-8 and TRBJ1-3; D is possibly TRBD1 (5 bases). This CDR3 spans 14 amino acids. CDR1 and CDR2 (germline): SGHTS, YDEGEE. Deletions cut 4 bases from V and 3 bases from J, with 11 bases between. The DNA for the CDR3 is TGTGCCAGCAGCCGACAGATAAGTGGAAACACCATATATTTT. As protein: CASSRQISGNTIYF.

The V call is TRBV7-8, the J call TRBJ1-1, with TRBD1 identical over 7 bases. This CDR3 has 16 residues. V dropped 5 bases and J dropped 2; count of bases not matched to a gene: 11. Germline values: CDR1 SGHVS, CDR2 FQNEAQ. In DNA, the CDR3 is TGTGCCAGCAGCCAGGGGGAATTAGGAAGAAACACTGAAGCTTTCTTT. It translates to CASSQGELGRNTEAFF.

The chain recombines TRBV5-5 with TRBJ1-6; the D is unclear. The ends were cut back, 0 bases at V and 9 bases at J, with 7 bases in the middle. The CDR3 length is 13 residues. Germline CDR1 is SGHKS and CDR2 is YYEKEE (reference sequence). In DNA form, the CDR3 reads TGTGCCAGCAGCTTGGGGCCCGCTTCACCCCTCCACTTT. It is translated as CASSLGPASPLHF.

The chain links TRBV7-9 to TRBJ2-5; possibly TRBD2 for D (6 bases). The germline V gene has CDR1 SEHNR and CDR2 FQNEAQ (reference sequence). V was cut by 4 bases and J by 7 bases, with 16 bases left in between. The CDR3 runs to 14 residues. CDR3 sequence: CASSSPTRRGTQYF. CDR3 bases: TGTGCCAGCAGCTCCCCGACTAGACGCGGGACCCAGTACTTC.

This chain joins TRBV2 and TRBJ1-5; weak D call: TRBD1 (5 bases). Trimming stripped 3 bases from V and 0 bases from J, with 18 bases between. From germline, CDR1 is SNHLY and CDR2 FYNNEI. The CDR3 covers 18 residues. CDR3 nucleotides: TGTGCCAGCAGTGACGTGGCTGCGCACGGGGGTAGCAATCAGCCCCAGCATTTT. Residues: CASSDVAAHGGSNQPQHF.

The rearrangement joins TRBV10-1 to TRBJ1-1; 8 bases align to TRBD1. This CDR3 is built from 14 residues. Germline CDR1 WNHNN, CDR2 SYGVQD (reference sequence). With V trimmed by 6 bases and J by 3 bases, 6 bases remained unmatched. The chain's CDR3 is CASSRDRSYTEAFF. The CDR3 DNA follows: TGCGCCAGCAGCCGGGACAGGTCATACACTGAAGCTTTCTTT.

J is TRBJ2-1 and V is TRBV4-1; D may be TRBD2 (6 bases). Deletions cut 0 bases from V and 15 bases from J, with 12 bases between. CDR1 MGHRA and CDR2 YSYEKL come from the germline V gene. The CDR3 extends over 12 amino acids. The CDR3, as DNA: TGCGCCAGCAGCCAAGATCAGACTAGAACGTTCTTC. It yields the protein CASSQDQTRTFF.

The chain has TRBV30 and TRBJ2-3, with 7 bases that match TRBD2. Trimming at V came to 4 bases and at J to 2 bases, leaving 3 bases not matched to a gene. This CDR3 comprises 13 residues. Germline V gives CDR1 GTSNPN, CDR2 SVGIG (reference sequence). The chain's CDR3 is CAWTSGYTDTQYF. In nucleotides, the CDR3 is TGTGCCTGGACTAGCGGCTACACAGATACGCAGTATTTT.

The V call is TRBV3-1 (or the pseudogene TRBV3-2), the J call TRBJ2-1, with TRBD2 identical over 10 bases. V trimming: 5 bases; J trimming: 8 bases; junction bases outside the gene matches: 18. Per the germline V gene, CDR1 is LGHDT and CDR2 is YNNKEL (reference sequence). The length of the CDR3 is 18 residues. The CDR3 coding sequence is TGTGCCAGCAGCGACTTCCCCGTGGCTAGCGGGAGATCCCATGAGCAGTTCTTC. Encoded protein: CASSDFPVASGRSHEQFF.

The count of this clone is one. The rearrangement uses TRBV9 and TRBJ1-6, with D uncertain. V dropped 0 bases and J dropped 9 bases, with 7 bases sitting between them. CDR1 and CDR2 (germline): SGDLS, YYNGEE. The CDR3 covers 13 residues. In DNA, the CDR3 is TGTGCCAGCAGCGTAGACGAGTCTTCACCCCTCCACTTT. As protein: CASSVDESSPLHF.

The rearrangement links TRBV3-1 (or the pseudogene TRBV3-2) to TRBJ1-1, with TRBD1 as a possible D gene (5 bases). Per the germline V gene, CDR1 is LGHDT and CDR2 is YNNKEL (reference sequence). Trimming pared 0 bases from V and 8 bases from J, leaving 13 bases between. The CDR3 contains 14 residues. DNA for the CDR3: TGTGCCAGCAGCCAAGATAGGCAGGGAGGGGAAGCTTTCTTT. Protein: CASSQDRQGGEAFF.

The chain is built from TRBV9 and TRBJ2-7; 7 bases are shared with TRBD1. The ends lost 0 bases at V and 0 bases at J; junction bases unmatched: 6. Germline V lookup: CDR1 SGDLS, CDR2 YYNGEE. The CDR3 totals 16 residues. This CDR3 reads CASSVGEGAFSYEQYF. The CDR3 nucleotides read TGTGCCAGCAGCGTAGGAGAGGGGGCCTTCTCCTACGAGCAGTACTTC.

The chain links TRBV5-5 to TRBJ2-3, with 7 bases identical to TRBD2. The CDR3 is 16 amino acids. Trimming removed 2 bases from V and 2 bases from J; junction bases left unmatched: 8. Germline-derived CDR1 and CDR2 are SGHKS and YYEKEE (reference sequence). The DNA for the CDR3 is TGTGCCAGCAGCTTAAGGCAGGGAGGGCCCACAGATACGCAGTATTTT. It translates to CASSLRQGGPTDTQYF.

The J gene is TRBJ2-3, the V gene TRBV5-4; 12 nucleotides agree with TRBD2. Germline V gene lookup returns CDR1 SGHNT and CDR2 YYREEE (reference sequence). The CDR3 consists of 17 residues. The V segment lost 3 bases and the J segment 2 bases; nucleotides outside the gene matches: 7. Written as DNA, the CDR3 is TGTGCCAGCAGCTCACCGACTAGCGGGAGAACCACAGATACGCAGTATTTT. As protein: CASSSPTSGRTTDTQYF.

The CDR3 region has the DNA TGTGCCAGCAGCTTAGATCGGAGGGGCCAAGCTTTCTTT. Its translation is CASSLDRRGQAFF. V usage is TRBV11-3 and J usage is TRBJ1-1, with D tentatively TRBD1 (5 bases). The CDR3 sequence is 13 residues long. Trimming took 0 bases from V and 9 from J, leaving 11 bases between them. In germline, CDR1 is SGHNT, CDR2 YENEEA.

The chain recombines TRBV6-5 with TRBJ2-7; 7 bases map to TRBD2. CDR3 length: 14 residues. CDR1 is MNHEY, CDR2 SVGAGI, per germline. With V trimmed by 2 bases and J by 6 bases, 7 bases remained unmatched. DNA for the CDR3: TGTGCCAGCAGTTACGGAGTGGGGGGGAGCGAGCAGTACTTC. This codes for CASSYGVGGSEQYF.

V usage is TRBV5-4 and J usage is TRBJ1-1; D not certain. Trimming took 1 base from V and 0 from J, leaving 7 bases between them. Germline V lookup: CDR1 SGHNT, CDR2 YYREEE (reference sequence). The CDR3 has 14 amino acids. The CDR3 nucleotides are TGTGCCAGCAGCTTGTATCCGGTGAACACTGAAGCTTTCTTT. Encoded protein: CASSLYPVNTEAFF.

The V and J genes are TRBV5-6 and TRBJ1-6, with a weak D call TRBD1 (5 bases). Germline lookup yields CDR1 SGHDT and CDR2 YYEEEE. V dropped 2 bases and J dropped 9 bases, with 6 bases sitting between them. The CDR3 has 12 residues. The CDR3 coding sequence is TGTGCCAGCAGCTTAACAGGTTCACCCCTCCACTTT. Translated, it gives CASSLTGSPLHF.

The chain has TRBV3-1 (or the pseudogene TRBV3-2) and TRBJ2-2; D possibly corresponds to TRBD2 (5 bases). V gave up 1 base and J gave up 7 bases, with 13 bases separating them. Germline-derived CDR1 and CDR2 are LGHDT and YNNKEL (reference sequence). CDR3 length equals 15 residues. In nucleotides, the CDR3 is TGTGCCAGCAGCCAAGGGTACGGGGTTGGCGGGGAGCTGTTTTTT. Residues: CASSQGYGVGGELFF.

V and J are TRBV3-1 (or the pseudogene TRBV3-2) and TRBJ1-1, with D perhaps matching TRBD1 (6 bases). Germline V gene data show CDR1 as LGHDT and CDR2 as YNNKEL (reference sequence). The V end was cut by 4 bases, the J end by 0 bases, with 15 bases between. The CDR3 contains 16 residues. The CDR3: CASSRENRDMNTEAFF. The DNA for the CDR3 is TGTGCCAGCAGCCGGGAAAATCGGGACATGAACACTGAAGCTTTCTTT.

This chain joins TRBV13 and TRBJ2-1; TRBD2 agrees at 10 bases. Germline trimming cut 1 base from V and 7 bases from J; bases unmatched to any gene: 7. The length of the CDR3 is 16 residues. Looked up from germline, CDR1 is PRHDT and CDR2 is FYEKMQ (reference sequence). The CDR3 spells CASSLERGGQGNEQFF. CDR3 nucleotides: TGTGCCAGCAGCTTAGAGCGGGGGGGCCAGGGGAATGAGCAGTTCTTC.